This T cell receptor (beta chain) was found in a study of Graves' ophthalmopathy and Graves' hyperthyroidism. This clonotype was found many times. The study amplified TCR beta CDR3 regions using RNA transcripts. The workflow started with a first-round RT-PCR run with HTBI primers and then moved on to a second-round multiplex PCR. A single record per CDR3 protein comes from TCRdb applying MiXCR to the multiplex PCR reads. This table has about 150,000 distinct CDR3 sequences, more than 30% appearing once. This CDR3 contains 13 residues. Germline V gene sequence: CDR1 SEHNR, CDR2 FQNEAQ (reference sequence). Trimming shortened V by 5 bases and J by 2 bases, and 10 bases separated the two germline ends.

Sample: peripheral blood. The source is a woman aged 35 to 49 with Graves' ophthalmopathy. The genes are TRBV7-9 and TRBJ2-7; a possible D gene is TRBD1 (5 bases). The CDR3 DNA is TGTGCCAGCAGCCCCGACAGTACCTACGAGCAGTACTTC. Translated: CASSPDSTYEQYF. Full variable domain (outside the CDR3, taken from reference TRBV7-9 and TRBJ2-7): DTGVSQNPRHKITKRGQNVTFRCDPISEHNRLYWYRQTLGQGPEFLTYFQNEAQLEKSRLLSDRFSAERPKGSFSTLEIQRTEQGDSAMYLCASSPDSTYEQYFGPGTRLTVT.